This T cell receptor beta chain comes out of a study of blood T cell repertoires in COVID-19. Study-level background: T cells, B-cell-depleted T cells, or PBMCs supplied cDNA or gDNA.

The assay was immunoSEQ multiplex PCR, and TCRdb's table has in-frame clones only and misses some. The repertoire includes fewer than 200,000 clones, about four fifths of them detected once, and around 3.6% sits in the top ten. Cohort allocation depended upon clinical history that participants reported. The source of this sequence is a woman in her 50s in a cohort exposed to, infected with or recovered from COVID-19 (not recorded which). Material: PBMCs or T cells enriched from blood (not recorded which).

Here the CDR3 DNA reads TGTGCCAGCACAGGCGGGGCAGAACTAACAACTAATGAAAAACTGTTTTTT. Protein product: CASTGGAELTTNEKLFF. The rearrangement uses TRBV7-9 and TRBJ1-4, with D tentatively TRBD1 (5 bases). The V gene's germline CDR1 is SEHNR and CDR2 FQNEAQ (reference sequence). Deletions cut 7 bases from V and 0 bases from J, with 18 bases between. The CDR3 totals 17 residues.